This TCR beta chain was retrieved from a study of neurological immune-mediated disorders. Synthesis of cDNA was performed by 5'RACE using 10-nucleotide random UMIs. TCRdb re-called the 5' RACE reads with MiXCR, one entry per CDR3 protein. Found here are about 38,000 distinct CDR3 sequences, about 4.8% of them singletons; the top ten hold about 10%. This CDR3 is 14 amino acids long. Germline V CDR1 and CDR2: SNHLY, FYNNEI. Trimming pared 1 base from V and 9 bases from J, leaving 15 bases between. The chain recombines TRBV2 with TRBJ1-1; a weak D match, TRBD1 (6 bases). The clonotype originates from a man aged 18 to 30 in good health. Sequenced input: CD4+ T cells from blood. The CDR3 DNA sequence: TGTGCCAGCAGTGAAGTCCAGGGGTCGTCGAAAGCTTTCTTT. Protein: CASSEVQGSSKAFF.